The 2 T cell receptor beta chains reported below all come from one sample, sequenced in a study of T cells after yellow fever vaccination. TCRdb re-analysed the 5' RACE reads in MiXCR, keeping a single row per CDR3 protein. The sample lists 550,000 to 750,000 distinct CDR3 sequences, approximately 13% seen once, with over 13% in the top ten. The source was PBMCs, collected on the day of the yellow fever booster vaccination. These receptors all come from a young man who received the YFV17D yellow fever vaccine.

This chain connects TRBV10-3 to TRBJ2-3; D unresolved. V lost 3 bases, J lost 2 bases, and 9 bases lay in between. The germline CDR1 and CDR2 sequences are ENHRY and SYGVKD. The CDR3 is made up of 14 amino acids. The DNA for the CDR3 is TGTGCCATCAGTGATAGCAAGGCCACAGATACGCAGTATTTT. It yields the protein CAISDSKATDTQYF.

This clonotype was seen only a few times. The chain combines TRBV29-1 with TRBJ1-2, with 9 bases lining up with TRBD1. The CDR3 is 12 amino acids. Trimming cost V 4 bases and J 7 bases; bases outside gene matches: 4. Germline V gene data show CDR1 as SQVTM and CDR2 as ANQGSEA. The CDR3 sequence: CSVGQGEGGYTF. The CDR3, as DNA: TGCAGCGTTGGACAGGGGGAGGGTGGCTACACCTTC.